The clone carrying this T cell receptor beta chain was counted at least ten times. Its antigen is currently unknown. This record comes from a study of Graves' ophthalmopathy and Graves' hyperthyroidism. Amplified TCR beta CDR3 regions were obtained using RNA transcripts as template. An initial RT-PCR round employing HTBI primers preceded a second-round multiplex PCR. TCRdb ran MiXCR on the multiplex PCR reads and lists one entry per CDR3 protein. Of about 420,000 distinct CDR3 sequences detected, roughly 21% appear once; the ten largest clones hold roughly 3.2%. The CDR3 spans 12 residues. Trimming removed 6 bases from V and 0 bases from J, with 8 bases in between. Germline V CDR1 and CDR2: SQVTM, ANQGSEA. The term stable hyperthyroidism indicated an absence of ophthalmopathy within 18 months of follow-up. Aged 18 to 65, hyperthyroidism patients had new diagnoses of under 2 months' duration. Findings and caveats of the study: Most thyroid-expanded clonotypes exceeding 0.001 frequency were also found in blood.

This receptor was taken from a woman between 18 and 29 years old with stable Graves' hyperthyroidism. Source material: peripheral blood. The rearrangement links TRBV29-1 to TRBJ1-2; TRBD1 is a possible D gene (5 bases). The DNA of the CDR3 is TGCAGCGTCCAGGGTACTAACTATGGCTACACCTTC. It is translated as CSVQGTNYGYTF.